The T cell receptor beta chain under discussion was sequenced for a study of shared clonotypes between healthy human individuals. Across the whole study: Every donor yielded three CD4 naive, three CD4 memory, two CD8 naive and one CD8 memory plate.

Study observations and caveats: Clonotypes that were shared across a few donors made up around 5% of naive CD4 clonotypes.

Germline loops: CDR1 MGHDK, CDR2 SYGVNS. V shed 8 bases, J shed 4 bases, and the junction held 6 bases outside the gene matches. The CDR3 length is 14 residues. With CCR7-negative CD45RA+ TemRA cells, CD45RO+ cells were combined in CD8 memory. With regard to this clone: Its target is unknown.

TCRdb's copy holds only in-frame clones and misses some; the assay was immunoSEQ multiplex PCR. Here the sample spans approximately 400,000 clones, approximately 96% being singletons. Sequenced sample: memory CD8+ T cells sorted from blood. As for subset: CD45RO+ cells pooled with CCR7-negative TemRA cells. The rearrangement joins TRBV25-1 to TRBJ2-2, with 8 positions matching TRBD1. This TCR derives from a man aged 30 to 39 in good health. Here the CDR3 DNA reads TGTGCCAGCTCGTCAGGGGGCTCCACCGGGGAGCTGTTTTTT. Protein: CASSSGGSTGELFF. The variable domain in full, completed from reference TRBV25-1 and TRBJ2-2, reads EADIYQTPRYLVIGTGKKITLECSQTMGHDKMYWYQQDPGMELHLIHYSYGVNSTEKGDLSSESTVSRIRTEHFPLTLESARPSHTSQYLCASSSGGSTGELFFGEGSRLTVL.